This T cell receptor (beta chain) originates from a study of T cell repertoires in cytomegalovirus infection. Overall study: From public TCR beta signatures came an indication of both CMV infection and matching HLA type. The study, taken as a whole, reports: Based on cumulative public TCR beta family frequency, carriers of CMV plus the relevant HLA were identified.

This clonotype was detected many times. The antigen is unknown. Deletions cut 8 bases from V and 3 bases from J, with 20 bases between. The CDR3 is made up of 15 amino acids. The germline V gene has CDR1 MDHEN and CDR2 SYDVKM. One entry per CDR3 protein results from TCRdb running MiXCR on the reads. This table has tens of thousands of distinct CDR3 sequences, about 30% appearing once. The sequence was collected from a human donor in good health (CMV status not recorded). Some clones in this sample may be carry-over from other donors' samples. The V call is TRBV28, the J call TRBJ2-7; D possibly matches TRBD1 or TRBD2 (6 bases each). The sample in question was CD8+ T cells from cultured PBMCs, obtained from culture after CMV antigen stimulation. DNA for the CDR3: TGTGCCAGCTCGAAAGGGGGGATCGGGCACTACGAGCAGTACTTC. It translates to CASSKGGIGHYEQYF.